The 26 T cell receptor beta chains presented below share a single source sample, sequenced in a study of CD8+ T cells in alopecia areata. Reverse transcribed after extraction, RNA yielded cDNA as the sequencing template. Repertoires were generated with immunoSEQ multiplex PCR, while TCRdb's copy carries only in-frame clones and drops some. Of 100,000 to 130,000 clones listed, around 83% are singletons. The sample's treatment: oral pan-JAK inhibitor, 5-10 mg twice daily. This material consisted of CD8+ T cells sorted from blood, taken at week 24, from a patient treated with tofacitinib. These receptors all come from a human donor with alopecia areata.

The chain is built from TRBV27 and TRBJ1-1; D is perhaps TRBD1 (5 bases). The V end lost 3 bases, the J end lost 1 base, and 9 bases lay between the germline ends. This CDR3 is 14 amino acids long. Germline CDR1 and CDR2: MNHEY and SMNVEV (reference sequence). CDR3: CASSFHTGNTEAFF. In DNA, the CDR3 is TGTGCCAGCAGTTTCCACACAGGGAACACTGAAGCTTTCTTT.

The chain uses TRBV29-1 and TRBJ2-3; 8 positions match TRBD2. From germline, CDR1 is SQVTM and CDR2 ANQGSEA. J lost 2 bases, V lost 0 bases, and 10 bases had no gene match. The CDR3 runs to 17 residues. CDR3 region: CSVEDGVGLALTDTQYF. DNA for the CDR3: TGCAGCGTTGAAGATGGGGTCGGACTAGCTCTCACAGATACGCAGTATTTT.

In its sample, this clone ranks as hyperexpanded. The chain links TRBV19 to TRBJ2-3; D remains unclear. Trimming stripped 5 bases from V and 4 bases from J, with 10 bases between. The CDR3 is made up of 13 amino acids. Germline V lookup: CDR1 LNHDA, CDR2 SQIVND (reference sequence). CDR3 sequence: CASSPSSPDTQYF. In nucleotides, the CDR3 is TGTGCCAGTAGTCCGTCGAGTCCAGATACGCAGTATTTT.

The rearrangement joins TRBV7-6 to TRBJ2-1, with unresolved D. CDR3 length: 14 residues. Germline CDR1 and CDR2: SGHVS and FNYEAQ. Trimming removed 1 base from V and 4 bases from J, with 8 bases in between. The CDR3 region is CASSLEGVYNEQFF. In DNA, the CDR3 is TGTGCCAGCAGCTTAGAAGGCGTGTACAATGAGCAGTTCTTC.

As DNA, the CDR3 is TGCGCCAGCGAGGACGGGACAGGGCTCTACAATGAGCAGTTCTTC. Protein product: CASEDGTGLYNEQFF. The rearrangement uses TRBV5-1 and TRBJ2-1; 9 bases fit TRBD1. J was trimmed by 3 bases and V by 7 bases; bases with no gene match: 8. This CDR3 spans 15 amino acids. CDR1 and CDR2 (germline): SGHRS, YFSETQ.

This chain connects TRBV6-6 to TRBJ2-3, with 10 bases lining up with TRBD2. Trimming cost V 2 bases and J 6 bases; bases outside gene matches: 5. This CDR3 is 15 amino acids long. Looked up from germline, CDR1 is MNHNY and CDR2 is SVGAGI (reference sequence). The CDR3 region is CASSYVAGGADTQYF. DNA for the CDR3: TGTGCCAGCAGTTACGTAGCGGGGGGAGCCGATACGCAGTATTTT.

This clone was counted a single time. The chain combines TRBV5-6 with TRBJ2-7, with unresolved D. CDR1 and CDR2 from the germline V gene are SGHDT and YYEEEE. This CDR3 spans 13 amino acids. V lost 2 bases and J lost 1, with 7 bases in between. The CDR3 spells CASSFRRSYEQYF. DNA for the CDR3: TGTGCCAGCAGCTTCAGGCGGTCCTACGAGCAGTACTTC.

CDR3 coding DNA: TGTGCCAGCAGCTTGGGCCAGCGCACAGATACGCAGTATTTT. It is translated as CASSLGQRTDTQYF. The genes are TRBV5-4 and TRBJ2-3; D gene unclear. Germline CDR1 is SGHNT and CDR2 is YYREEE (reference sequence). V lost 0 bases, J lost 1 base, and 6 bases lay in between. The CDR3 covers 14 residues.

In nucleotides, the CDR3 is TGTGCCTGGAGGTCGGGCGGGCGCGAGCAGTACTTC. Protein product: CAWRSGGREQYF. This chain connects TRBV30 to TRBJ2-7; D is perhaps TRBD2 (5 bases). Germline assignment: CDR1 GTSNPN and CDR2 SVGIG (reference sequence). The CDR3 covers 12 residues. Deletions cut 3 bases from V and 6 bases from J, with 12 bases between.

This chain uses TRBV4-1 with TRBJ2-5; 12 bases line up with TRBD1. This CDR3 contains 18 residues. In germline, CDR1 is MGHRA, CDR2 YSYEKL. V lost 4 bases to trimming and J lost 4 bases; unmatched junction nucleotides: 13. The CDR3 spells CASSPSAGTGGRGETQYF. The CDR3 nucleotides are TGCGCCAGCAGCCCATCCGCTGGGACAGGGGGCCGGGGAGAGACCCAGTACTTC.

V gene TRBV2 combines with J gene TRBJ1-1; D is unclear. The V gene's germline CDR1 is SNHLY and CDR2 FYNNEI. Deletions cut 1 base from V and 0 bases from J, with 3 bases between. This CDR3 has 13 residues. The CDR3 here is CASSEGVNTEAFF. CDR3 bases: TGTGCCAGCAGTGAAGGGGTGAACACTGAAGCTTTCTTT.

The gene calls are TRBV19 and TRBJ2-5; TRBD2 is a possible D gene (6 bases). This CDR3 spans 15 amino acids. V lost 6 bases and J 5 bases, leaving 19 bases between the germline ends. Germline CDR1 and CDR2: LNHDA and SQIVND (reference sequence). The CDR3 sequence is CASSPTAGSGETQYF. CDR3 nucleotide sequence: TGTGCCAGTAGCCCAACGGCAGGGAGCGGGGAGACCCAGTACTTC.

This clone was counted between two and nine times. V is TRBV5-4 and J is TRBJ2-4, with D perhaps TRBD2 (6 bases). Germline CDR1 and CDR2: SGHNT and YYREEE (reference sequence). The germline V and J ends were trimmed by 0 bases and 7 bases, with 11 bases remaining between them. The CDR3 contains 14 residues. CDR3 DNA: TGTGCCAGCAGCTTGGGGCAGGCGGGGAACATTCAGTACTTC. Translated, it gives CASSLGQAGNIQYF. The full variable domain, rest sourced from reference TRBV5-4 and TRBJ2-4, is ETGVTQSPTHLIKTRGQQVTLRCSSQSGHNTVSWYQQALGQGPQFIFQYYREEENGRGNFPPRFSGLQFPNYSSELNVNALELDDSALYLCASSLGQAGNIQYFGAGTRLSVL.

V usage is TRBV4-1 and J usage is TRBJ2-1, with D uncertain. This CDR3 is built from 13 residues. With 1 base removed from V and 8 bases from J, the gap between germline ends came to 9 bases. Germline V gene lookup returns CDR1 MGHRA and CDR2 YSYEKL. In DNA form, the CDR3 reads TGCGCCAGCAGCCAAGGGAGTGAGGATGAGCAGTTCTTC. Protein product: CASSQGSEDEQFF.

This clone has just one count. This sequence joins TRBV7-6 and TRBJ2-1; TRBD1 might be the D (5 bases). Germline-derived CDR1 and CDR2 are SGHVS and FNYEAQ. The CDR3 sequence is 14 residues long. V lost 5 bases to trimming and J lost 7 bases, with 15 bases between them. The DNA of the CDR3 is TGTGCCAGCAGCCTAGGAGCAGGGAAAAATGAGCAGTTCTTC. This codes for CASSLGAGKNEQFF.

The rearrangement links TRBV29-1 to TRBJ2-3; D is perhaps TRBD1 or TRBD2 (5 bases each). Germline V lookup: CDR1 SQVTM, CDR2 ANQGSEA. Between the trimmed V and J ends, which lost 1 base and 2 bases, there was a span of 19 bases. The CDR3 extends over 17 amino acids. CDR3 sequence (DNA): TGCAGCGTTGAAGGGGCCTTCGGGATGGGGGACACAGATACGCAGTATTTT. It specifies CSVEGAFGMGDTDTQYF.

The chain recombines TRBV5-4 with TRBJ2-5, with D perhaps TRBD2 (7 bases). V lost 4 bases to trimming and J lost 5 bases, with 15 bases between them. The CDR3 spans 14 residues. CDR1 SGHNT and CDR2 YYREEE come from the germline V gene (reference sequence). Here the CDR3 reads CASSTSGGRETQYF. The CDR3 bases are TGTGCCAGCAGCACTTCGGGGGGCCGGGAGACCCAGTACTTC.

This sequence joins TRBV25-1 and TRBJ2-7; TRBD1 agrees at 8 bases. V was pared by 2 bases and J by 3 bases, with 6 bases of the junction left unmatched. This CDR3 has 15 amino acids. Per the germline V gene, CDR1 is MGHDK and CDR2 is SYGVNS. Written as DNA, the CDR3 is TGTGCCAGCAGTGAACCACGACAGGGGTTCTACGAGCAGTACTTC. It encodes CASSEPRQGFYEQYF.

This clone was counted between two and nine times. The sample contains more than one DNA sequence encoding this CDR3. The chain employs TRBV7-9 and TRBJ2-3; no reliable D call. V shed 3 bases and J shed 1 base, with 2 bases lying between them. Per germline, CDR1 SEHNR and CDR2 FQNEAQ (reference sequence). The CDR3 length is 12 residues. As DNA, the CDR3 is TGTGCCAGCAGCTTGGGCACAGATACGCAGTATTTT. Its translation: CASSLGTDTQYF. Complete variable domain (other parts from reference TRBV7-9 and TRBJ2-3): DTGVSQNPRHKITKRGQNVTFRCDPISEHNRLYWYRQTLGQGPEFLTYFQNEAQLEKSRLLSDRFSAERPKGSFSTLEIQRTEQGDSAMYLCASSLGTDTQYFGPGTRLTVL.

Comment on this clone: Other DNA sequences in this specimen translate into the identical CDR3. CDR3 region: CSARDGYEQYF. The CDR3 DNA reads TGCAGTGCCCGGGACGGCTACGAGCAGTACTTC. This chain uses TRBV20-1 with TRBJ2-7, with D perhaps being TRBD1 or TRBD2 (5 bases each). V lost 6 bases and J lost 3, with 9 bases in between. The CDR3 loop spans 11 amino acids. Germline loops: CDR1 DFQATT, CDR2 SNEGSKA (reference sequence).

This chain connects TRBV29-1 to TRBJ2-7; 7 nucleotides line up with TRBD1. CDR1 SQVTM and CDR2 ANQGSEA come from the germline V gene. V gave up 6 bases and J gave up 0 bases; unmatched junction bases: 11. The CDR3 covers 15 residues. CDR3 sequence: CSVEYRDSTSYEQYF. CDR3 sequence (DNA): TGCAGCGTCGAGTATCGGGACAGCACCTCCTACGAGCAGTACTTC.

V and J are TRBV4-1 and TRBJ2-3; 8 bases agree with TRBD2. The CDR3 sequence is 16 residues long. Unmatched junction bases numbered 8, after V lost 0 bases and J lost 6 bases. Per the germline V gene, CDR1 is MGHRA and CDR2 is YSYEKL. This CDR3 is CASSQDRTGGRDTQYF. Written as DNA, the CDR3 is TGCGCCAGCAGCCAAGATCGGACGGGGGGGCGTGATACGCAGTATTTT.

The chain links TRBV6-5 to TRBJ2-1, with TRBD2 matching over 8 bases. The CDR3 runs to 14 residues. The V gene end was trimmed by 2 bases and the J gene end by 7 bases; junction bases not matched to a gene: 4. Germline CDR1 reads MNHEY; CDR2 reads SVGAGI. CDR3 coding DNA: TGTGCCAGCAGTTACGGCGGGGGGTTGAATGAGCAGTTCTTC. Protein: CASSYGGGLNEQFF.

The chain links TRBV5-1 to TRBJ1-1; D gene uncertain. Between the trimmed V and J ends, which lost 6 bases and 1 base, there was a span of 13 bases. The V gene's germline CDR1 is SGHRS and CDR2 YFSETQ. This CDR3 is 14 amino acids long. The CDR3 nucleotides read TGCGCCAGCAACTGGAGATCCCCGAACACTGAAGCTTTCTTT. It codes for CASNWRSPNTEAFF.

The chain couples TRBV9 to TRBJ2-7, with D maybe TRBD1 (6 bases). V lost 3 bases to trimming and J lost 2 bases, with 9 bases between them. From germline, CDR1 is SGDLS and CDR2 YYNGEE. The CDR3 loop spans 13 amino acids. The chain's CDR3 is CASSAGQTYEQYF. The CDR3 DNA is TGTGCCAGCAGCGCCGGACAGACCTACGAGCAGTACTTC.

The chain has TRBV6-5 and TRBJ1-6; perhaps TRBD1 as D (5 bases). The ends were cut back, 2 bases at V and 7 bases at J, with 9 bases in the middle. CDR3 length equals 14 residues. CDR1 and CDR2 (germline): MNHEY, SVGAGI. The CDR3 spells CASSYGPGNSPLHF. As DNA, the CDR3 is TGTGCCAGCAGTTACGGGCCAGGGAATTCACCCCTCCACTTT.